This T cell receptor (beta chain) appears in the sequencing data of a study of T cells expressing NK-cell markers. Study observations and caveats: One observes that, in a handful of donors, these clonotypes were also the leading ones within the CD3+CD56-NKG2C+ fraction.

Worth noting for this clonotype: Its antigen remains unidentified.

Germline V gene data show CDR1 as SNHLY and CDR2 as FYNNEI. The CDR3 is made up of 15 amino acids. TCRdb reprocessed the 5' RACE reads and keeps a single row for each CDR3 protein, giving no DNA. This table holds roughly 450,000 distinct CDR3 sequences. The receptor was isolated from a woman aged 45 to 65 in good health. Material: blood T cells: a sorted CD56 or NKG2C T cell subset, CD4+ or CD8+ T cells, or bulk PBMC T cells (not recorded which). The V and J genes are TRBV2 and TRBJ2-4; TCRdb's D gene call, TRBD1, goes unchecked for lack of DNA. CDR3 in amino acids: CASRRQTIAKNIQYF.